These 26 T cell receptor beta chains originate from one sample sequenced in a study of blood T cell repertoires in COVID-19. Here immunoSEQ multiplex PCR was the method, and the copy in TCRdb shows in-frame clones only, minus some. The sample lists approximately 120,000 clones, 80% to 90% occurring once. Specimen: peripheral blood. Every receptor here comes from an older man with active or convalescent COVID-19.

This chain's CDR3 is CASSRGDNQPQHF. The CDR3 region has the DNA TGTGCCAGCAGTAGAGGAGACAATCAGCCCCAGCATTTT. This rearrangement joins TRBV13 to TRBJ1-5; D remains unclear. The CDR3 is made up of 13 amino acids. The germline V and J ends were trimmed by 6 bases and 3 bases, with 9 bases remaining between them. Germline V CDR1 and CDR2: PRHDT, FYEKMQ (reference sequence).

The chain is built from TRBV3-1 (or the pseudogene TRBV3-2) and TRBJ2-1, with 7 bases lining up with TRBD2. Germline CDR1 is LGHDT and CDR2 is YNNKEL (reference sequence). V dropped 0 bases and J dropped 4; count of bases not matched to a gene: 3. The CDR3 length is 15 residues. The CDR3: CASSQDLAEYNEQFF. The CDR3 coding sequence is TGTGCCAGCAGCCAAGACCTAGCGGAATACAATGAGCAGTTCTTC.

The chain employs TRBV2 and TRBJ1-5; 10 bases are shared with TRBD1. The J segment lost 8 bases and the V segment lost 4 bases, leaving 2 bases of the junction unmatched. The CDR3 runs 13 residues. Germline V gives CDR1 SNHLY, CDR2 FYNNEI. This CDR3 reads CASSGTGGEPQHF. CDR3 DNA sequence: TGTGCCAGCAGTGGGACAGGGGGAGAGCCCCAGCATTTT. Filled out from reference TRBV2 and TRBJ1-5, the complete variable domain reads EPEVTQTPSHQVTQMGQEVILRCVPISNHLYFYWYRQILGQKVEFLVSFYNNEISEKSEIFDDQFSVERPDGSNFTLKIRSTKLEDSAMYFCASSGTGGEPQHFGDGTRLSIL.

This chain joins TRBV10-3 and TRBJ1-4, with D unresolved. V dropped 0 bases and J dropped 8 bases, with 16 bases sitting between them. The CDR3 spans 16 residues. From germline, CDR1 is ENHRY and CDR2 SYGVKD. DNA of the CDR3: TGTGCCATCAGTGAGTCAGAGGAGGGCCCCGCGGAAAAACTGTTTTTT. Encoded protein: CAISESEEGPAEKLFF.

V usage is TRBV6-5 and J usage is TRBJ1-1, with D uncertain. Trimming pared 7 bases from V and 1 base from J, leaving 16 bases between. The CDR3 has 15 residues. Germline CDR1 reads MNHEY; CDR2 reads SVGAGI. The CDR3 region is CASTASAPPNTEAFF. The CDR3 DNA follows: TGTGCCAGCACAGCTTCAGCGCCCCCGAACACTGAAGCTTTCTTT.

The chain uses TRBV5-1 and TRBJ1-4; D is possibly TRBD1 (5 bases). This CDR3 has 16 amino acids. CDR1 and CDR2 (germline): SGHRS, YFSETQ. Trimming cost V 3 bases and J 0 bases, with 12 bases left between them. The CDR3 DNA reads TGCGCCAGCAGCTGGGGTCCAGGGACAACTAATGAAAAACTGTTTTTT. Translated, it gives CASSWGPGTTNEKLFF.

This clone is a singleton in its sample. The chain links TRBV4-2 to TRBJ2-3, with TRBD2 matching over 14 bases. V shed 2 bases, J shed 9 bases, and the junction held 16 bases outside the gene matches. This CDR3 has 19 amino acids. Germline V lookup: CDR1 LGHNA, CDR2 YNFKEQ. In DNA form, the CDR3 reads TGTGCCAGCAGCCAAAGAGCAATAGGACTAGCGGGGGGTTATGAGACGCAGTATTTT. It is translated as CASSQRAIGLAGGYETQYF.

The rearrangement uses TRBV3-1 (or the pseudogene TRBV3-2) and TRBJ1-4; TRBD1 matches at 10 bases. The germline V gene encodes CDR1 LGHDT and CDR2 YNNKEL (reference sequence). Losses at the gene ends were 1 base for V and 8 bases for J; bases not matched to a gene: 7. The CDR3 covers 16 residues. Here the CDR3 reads CASSQGPDRGEEKLFF. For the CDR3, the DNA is TGTGCCAGCAGCCAAGGACCGGACAGGGGGGAGGAAAAACTGTTTTTT.

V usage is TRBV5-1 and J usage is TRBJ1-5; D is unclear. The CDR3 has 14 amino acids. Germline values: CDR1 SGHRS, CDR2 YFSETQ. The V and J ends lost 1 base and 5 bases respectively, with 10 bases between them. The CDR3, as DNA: TGCGCCAGCAGCTTGCTAGGTGGAGATCAGCCCCAGCATTTT. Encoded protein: CASSLLGGDQPQHF.

The CDR3 loop is CASSQELLISGNTIYF. The CDR3 nucleotides are TGTGCCAGCAGCCAAGAATTACTGATCTCTGGAAACACCATATATTTT. The gene calls are TRBV4-2 and TRBJ1-3; D not certain. The germline gives CDR1 LGHNA, CDR2 YNFKEQ. This CDR3 is 16 amino acids long. The germline V and J ends were trimmed by 0 bases and 0 bases, with 9 bases remaining between them.

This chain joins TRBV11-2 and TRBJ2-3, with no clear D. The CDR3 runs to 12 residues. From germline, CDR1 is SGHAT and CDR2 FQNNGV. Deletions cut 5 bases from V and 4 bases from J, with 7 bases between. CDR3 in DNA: TGTGCCAGCAGCCCAAACTCAGATACGCAGTATTTT. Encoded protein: CASSPNSDTQYF.

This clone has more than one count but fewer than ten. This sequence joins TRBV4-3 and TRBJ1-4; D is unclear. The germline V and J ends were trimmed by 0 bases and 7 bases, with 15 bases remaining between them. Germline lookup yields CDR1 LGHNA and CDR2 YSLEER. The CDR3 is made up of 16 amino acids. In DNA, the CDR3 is TGCGCCAGCAGCCAAGATTGGGCGAACTTCGGTGAAAAACTGTTTTTT. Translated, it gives CASSQDWANFGEKLFF.

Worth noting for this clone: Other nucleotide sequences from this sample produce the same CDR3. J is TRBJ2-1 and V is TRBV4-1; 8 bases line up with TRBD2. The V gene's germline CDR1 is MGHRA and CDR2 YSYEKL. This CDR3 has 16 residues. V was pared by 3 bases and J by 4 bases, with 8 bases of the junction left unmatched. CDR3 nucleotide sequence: TGCGCCAGCAGCCAGGGTGTAGCGGGGCGATACAATGAGCAGTTCTTC. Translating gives CASSQGVAGRYNEQFF.

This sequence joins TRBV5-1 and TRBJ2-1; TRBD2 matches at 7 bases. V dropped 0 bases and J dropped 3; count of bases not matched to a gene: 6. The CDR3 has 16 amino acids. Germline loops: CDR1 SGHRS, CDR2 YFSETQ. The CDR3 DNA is TGCGCCAGCAGCTTGGCCCCGCGGGGGAGCTACAATGAGCAGTTCTTC. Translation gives CASSLAPRGSYNEQFF. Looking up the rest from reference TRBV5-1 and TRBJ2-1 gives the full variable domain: KAGVTQTPRYLIKTRGQQVTLSCSPISGHRSVSWYQQTPGQGLQFLFEYFSETQRNKGNFPGRFSGRQFSNSRSEMNVSTLELGDSALYLCASSLAPRGSYNEQFFGPGTRLTVL.

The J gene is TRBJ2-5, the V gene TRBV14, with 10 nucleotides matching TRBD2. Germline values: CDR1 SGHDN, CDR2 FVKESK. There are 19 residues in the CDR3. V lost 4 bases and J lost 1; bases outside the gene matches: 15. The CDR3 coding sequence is TGTGCCAGCAGCCCCACCAAACAACTAGCGGGGAGAAGCCAAGAGACCCAGTACTTC. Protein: CASSPTKQLAGRSQETQYF.

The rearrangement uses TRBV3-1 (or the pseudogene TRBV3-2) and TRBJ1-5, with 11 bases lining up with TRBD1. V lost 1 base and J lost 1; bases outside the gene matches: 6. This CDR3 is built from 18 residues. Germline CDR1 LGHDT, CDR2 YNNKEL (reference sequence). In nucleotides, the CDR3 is TGTGCCAGCAGCCAAGTGACCGGGACAGGGGGGAGCAATCAGCCCCAGCATTTT. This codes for CASSQVTGTGGSNQPQHF.

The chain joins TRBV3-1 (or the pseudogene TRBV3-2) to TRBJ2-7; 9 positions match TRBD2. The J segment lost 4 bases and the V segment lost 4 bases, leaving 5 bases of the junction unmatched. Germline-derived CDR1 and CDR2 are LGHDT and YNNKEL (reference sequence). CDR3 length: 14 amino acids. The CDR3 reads CASSPAGGQYEQYF. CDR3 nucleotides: TGTGCCAGCAGCCCAGCGGGGGGCCAATACGAGCAGTACTTC.

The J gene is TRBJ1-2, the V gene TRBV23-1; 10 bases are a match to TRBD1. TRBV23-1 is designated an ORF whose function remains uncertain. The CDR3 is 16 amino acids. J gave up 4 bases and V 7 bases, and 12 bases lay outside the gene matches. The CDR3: CASTHPGQGTTYGYTF. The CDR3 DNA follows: TGCGCCAGCACCCACCCGGGACAGGGGACGACCTATGGCTACACCTTC.

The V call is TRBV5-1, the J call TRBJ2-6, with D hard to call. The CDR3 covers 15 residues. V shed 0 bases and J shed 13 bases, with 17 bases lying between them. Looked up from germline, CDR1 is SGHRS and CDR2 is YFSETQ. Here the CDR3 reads CASSLEGFAERVLTF. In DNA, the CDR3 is TGCGCCAGCAGCTTGGAAGGTTTTGCAGAGAGGGTCCTGACTTTC.

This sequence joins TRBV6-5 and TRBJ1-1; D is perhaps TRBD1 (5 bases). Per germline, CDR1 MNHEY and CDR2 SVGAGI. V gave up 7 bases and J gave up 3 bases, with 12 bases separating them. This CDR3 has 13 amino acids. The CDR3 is CASTETGDTEAFF. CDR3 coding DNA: TGTGCCAGCACCGAGACGGGGGACACTGAAGCTTTCTTT.

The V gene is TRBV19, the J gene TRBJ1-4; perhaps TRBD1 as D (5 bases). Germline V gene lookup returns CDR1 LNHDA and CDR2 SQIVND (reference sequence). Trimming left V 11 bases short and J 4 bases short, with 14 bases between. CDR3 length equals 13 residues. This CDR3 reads CASSRALNEKLFF. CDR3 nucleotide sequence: TGTGCCTCCTCCAGGGCCCTTAATGAAAAACTGTTTTTT.

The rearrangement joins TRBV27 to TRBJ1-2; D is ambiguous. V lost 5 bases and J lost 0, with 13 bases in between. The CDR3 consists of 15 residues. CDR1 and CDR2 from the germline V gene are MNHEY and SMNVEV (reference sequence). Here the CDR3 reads CASSLSGNTNYGYTF. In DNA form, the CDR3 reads TGTGCCAGCAGTCTGAGCGGGAATACTAACTATGGCTACACCTTC.

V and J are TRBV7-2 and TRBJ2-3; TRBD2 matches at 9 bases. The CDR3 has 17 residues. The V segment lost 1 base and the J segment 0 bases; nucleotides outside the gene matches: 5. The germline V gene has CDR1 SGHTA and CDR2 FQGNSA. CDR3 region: CASSLVSGGTSTDTQYF. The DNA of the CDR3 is TGTGCCAGCAGCTTAGTTAGCGGGGGAACTAGCACAGATACGCAGTATTTT. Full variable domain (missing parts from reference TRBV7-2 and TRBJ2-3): GAGVSQSPSNKVTEKGKDVELRCDPISGHTALYWYRQSLGQGLEFLIYFQGNSAPDKSGLPSDRFSAERTGGSVSTLTIQRTQQEDSAVYLCASSLVSGGTSTDTQYFGPGTRLTVL.

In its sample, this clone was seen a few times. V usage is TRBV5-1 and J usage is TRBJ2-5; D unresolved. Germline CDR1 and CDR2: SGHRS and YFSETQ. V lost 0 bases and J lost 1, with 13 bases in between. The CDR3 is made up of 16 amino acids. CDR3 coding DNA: TGCGCCAGCAGCTTGGGAGGTGGAGAATCCCAAGAGACCCAGTACTTC. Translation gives CASSLGGGESQETQYF.

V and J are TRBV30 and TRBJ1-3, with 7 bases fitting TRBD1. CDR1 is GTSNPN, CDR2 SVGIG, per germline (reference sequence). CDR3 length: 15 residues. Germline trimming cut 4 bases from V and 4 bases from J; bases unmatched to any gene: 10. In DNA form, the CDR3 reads TGTGCCTGGACGCCGATGGGACAGTCCGGAAACACCATATATTTT. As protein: CAWTPMGQSGNTIYF. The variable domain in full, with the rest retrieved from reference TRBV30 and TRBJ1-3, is SQTIHQWPATLVQPVGSPLSLECTVEGTSNPNLYWYRQAAGRGLQLLFYSVGIGQISSEVPQNLSASRPQDRQFILSSKKLLLSDSGFYLCAWTPMGQSGNTIYFGEGSWLTVV.

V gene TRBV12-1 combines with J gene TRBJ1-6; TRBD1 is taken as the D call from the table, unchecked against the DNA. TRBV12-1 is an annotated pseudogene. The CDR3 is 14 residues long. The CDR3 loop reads CASSFADRSSPLHF. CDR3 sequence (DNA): TGTGCCAGCAGCTTTGCAGACAGATCTTCACCCCTCCACTTT.